A single sample is the source of the 16 T cell receptor beta chains below, sequenced in a study of CD8+CD57+ T cells in acquired aplastic anemia. TCR beta VDJ and CDR3 were profiled, and genomic DNA was the template. From the reads, TCRdb called clonotypes with MiXCR, one entry per CDR3 protein. The sample lists 90,000 to 150,000 distinct CDR3 sequences; approximately 61% were seen once. An expansion of CD8+CD57+ cells by flow cytometry had been shown in patients chosen for sequencing. The source material was sorted CD4+, CD8+, or CD8+CD57+ T cells (not recorded which) from PBMCs. The source is a human donor with aplastic anemia.

The V gene is TRBV10-3, the J gene TRBJ1-2; D unclear. The CDR3 has 12 residues. Per the germline V gene, CDR1 is ENHRY and CDR2 is SYGVKD. V was pared by 2 bases and J by 3 bases, with 4 bases between. The CDR3 region is CAISEADYGYTF. The DNA of the CDR3 is TGTGCCATCAGTGAGGCGGACTATGGCTACACCTTC.

This clonotype was counted at least ten times. The chain combines TRBV6-4 with TRBJ2-3, with D perhaps TRBD2 (6 bases). V was pared by 5 bases and J by 0 bases, with 6 bases between. This CDR3 comprises 13 residues. Germline V gene sequence: CDR1 MRHNA, CDR2 SNTAGT. The CDR3 is CASSSGSTDTQYF. In DNA, the CDR3 is TGTGCCAGCAGTAGCGGGAGCACAGATACGCAGTATTTT.

This clonotype is a singleton in its sample. The rearrangement uses TRBV2 and TRBJ1-3; the D gene is possibly TRBD1 (5 bases). CDR3 length: 15 amino acids. Germline V CDR1 and CDR2: SNHLY, FYNNEI. With 5 bases removed from V and 0 bases from J, the gap between germline ends came to 11 bases. The CDR3 loop reads CASSFDGTSGNTIYF. The CDR3 DNA is TGTGCCAGCAGTTTCGACGGGACCTCTGGAAACACCATATATTTT.

CDR3 protein: CASSLEVGQRFYEQYF. In DNA form, the CDR3 reads TGTGCCAGCAGCTTAGAAGTAGGACAGAGATTCTACGAGCAGTACTTC. The chain employs TRBV7-6 and TRBJ2-7; D might be TRBD1 (6 bases). CDR1 and CDR2 (germline): SGHVS, FNYEAQ. The CDR3 loop spans 16 amino acids. The V gene lost 1 base and the J gene lost 3 bases, with 16 bases spanning the gap.

There are a few counts of this clonotype. The chain uses TRBV5-4 and TRBJ2-3; D not certain. The CDR3 covers 15 residues. The V gene's germline CDR1 is SGHNT and CDR2 YYREEE (reference sequence). V was clipped by 0 bases and J by 1 base, with 9 bases between them. CDR3 DNA sequence: TGTGCCAGCAGCTTGGATGTGGTGGGCACAGATACGCAGTATTTT. Protein: CASSLDVVGTDTQYF. Full variable domain (outside the CDR3, taken from reference TRBV5-4 and TRBJ2-3): ETGVTQSPTHLIKTRGQQVTLRCSSQSGHNTVSWYQQALGQGPQFIFQYYREEENGRGNFPPRFSGLQFPNYSSELNVNALELDDSALYLCASSLDVVGTDTQYFGPGTRLTVL.

The table lists this clonotype with many counts. This chain links TRBV7-8 with TRBJ1-4, with 9 positions matching TRBD1. Germline-derived CDR1 and CDR2 are SGHVS and FQNEAQ. CDR3 length: 14 residues. V gave up 5 bases and J gave up 8 bases; unmatched junction bases: 6. In nucleotides, the CDR3 is TGTGCCAGCAGCGAACAGGGGGCGAGGGAAAAACTGTTTTTT. It codes for CASSEQGAREKLFF.

The V gene is TRBV10-2, the J gene TRBJ2-3; 13 bases line up with TRBD2. Trimming cost V 5 bases and J 0 bases; bases outside gene matches: 11. Looked up from germline, CDR1 is WSHSY and CDR2 is SAAADI. The CDR3 contains 19 residues. The chain's CDR3 is CASSWTSGRTIQSTDTQYF. CDR3 sequence (DNA): TGCGCCAGCAGTTGGACTAGCGGGAGAACCATACAGAGCACAGATACGCAGTATTTT.

The genes are TRBV15 and TRBJ1-1; D unresolved. This CDR3 region has 15 residues. The germline V and J ends were trimmed by 0 bases and 5 bases, with 13 bases remaining between them. Germline V gene data show CDR1 as LNHNV and CDR2 as YYDKDF (reference sequence). The CDR3 region has the DNA TGTGCCACCAGCAGAGATTTGGGAGGGTATACTGAAGCTTTCTTT. It encodes CATSRDLGGYTEAFF.

The J gene is TRBJ1-1, the V gene TRBV5-1; no firm D call. Trimming took 4 bases from V and 0 from J, leaving 7 bases between them. This CDR3 is built from 13 residues. Germline V lookup: CDR1 SGHRS, CDR2 YFSETQ. The CDR3 spells CASSQQMNTEAFF. In DNA form, the CDR3 reads TGCGCCAGCAGCCAACAGATGAACACTGAAGCTTTCTTT.

As DNA, the CDR3 is TGTGCCAGCAGGCCTCCGGGACAGGGGGGGACCCAGTACTTC. Translation: CASRPPGQGGTQYF. The chain couples TRBV7-2 to TRBJ2-5, with TRBD1 matching over 11 bases. This CDR3 has 14 amino acids. V lost 6 bases to trimming and J lost 7 bases; unmatched junction nucleotides: 7. Germline-derived CDR1 and CDR2 are SGHTA and FQGNSA.

The chain recombines TRBV20-1 with TRBJ2-3, with D unresolved. V lost 0 bases, J lost 7 bases, and 8 bases lay in between. Germline CDR1 and CDR2: DFQATT and SNEGSKA (reference sequence). There are 12 residues in the CDR3. The CDR3 loop reads CSARDPIYTQYF. The CDR3 bases are TGCAGTGCTAGAGACCCCATTTATACGCAGTATTTT.

V gene TRBV5-1 combines with J gene TRBJ1-1; the match to TRBD1 covers 10 bases. The CDR3 sequence is 14 residues long. Germline CDR1 and CDR2: SGHRS and YFSETQ. V shed 0 bases and J 6 bases; nucleotides not matched to a gene: 2. The CDR3 DNA follows: TGCGCCAGCAGCTTGGTGGGACAGGGGCCTGAAGCTTTCTTT. Amino acid sequence: CASSLVGQGPEAFF.

V usage is TRBV5-1 and J usage is TRBJ2-3, with 8 nucleotides matching TRBD2. Germline V gives CDR1 SGHRS, CDR2 YFSETQ. Losses at the gene ends were 4 bases for V and 0 bases for J; bases not matched to a gene: 7. This CDR3 is built from 16 residues. The CDR3 loop is CASSRVGGGSTDTQYF. CDR3 sequence (DNA): TGCGCCAGCAGCAGGGTCGGCGGGGGGAGCACAGATACGCAGTATTTT.

V and J are TRBV24-1 and TRBJ1-4; D remains ambiguous. The germline V gene has CDR1 KGHDR and CDR2 SFDVKD. V gave up 2 bases and J gave up 7 bases, with 13 bases separating them. CDR3 length equals 15 residues. Here the CDR3 reads CATSDSRDSGEKLFF. The DNA for the CDR3 is TGTGCCACCAGTGATTCCCGGGATTCGGGTGAAAAACTGTTTTTT.

The rearrangement uses TRBV15 and TRBJ1-2; TRBD1 matches 7 bases. The V gene end was trimmed by 0 bases and the J gene end by 6 bases; junction bases not matched to a gene: 10. Germline-derived CDR1 and CDR2 are LNHNV and YYDKDF (reference sequence). This CDR3 is built from 16 residues. CDR3 sequence reads: CATSRDEVTGSDGYTF. CDR3 nucleotides: TGTGCCACCAGCAGAGACGAGGTGACAGGGTCGGATGGCTACACCTTC.

Points on this clonotype: One base away lies a much larger clone, so this may be a sequencing read error. The chain recombines TRBV7-9 with TRBJ2-2; the D gene is possibly TRBD1 (6 bases). Trimming took 5 bases from V and 9 from J, leaving 19 bases between them. Germline-derived CDR1 and CDR2 are SEHNR and FQNEAQ (reference sequence). The length of the CDR3 is 15 residues. The CDR3 DNA is TGTGCCAGCAGCCGGACAAACAGGGAGTCCAGGGAGCTGTTTTTT. It translates to CASSRTNRESRELFF.